These 19 T cell receptor beta chains came from one sample sequenced in a study of blood T cell repertoires in COVID-19. Libraries were prepared by immunoSEQ multiplex PCR; TCRdb keeps only in-frame clonotypes and omits some of them. Among about 310,000 clones listed, roughly 90% were seen once. What was sequenced was PBMCs or T cells enriched from blood (not recorded which). These receptors originate from a woman in her late teens or twenties who had recovered from COVID-19.

The chain is built from TRBV28 and TRBJ2-3, with 7 bases aligning to TRBD2. Germline CDR1 is MDHEN and CDR2 is SYDVKM. Losses at the gene ends were 5 bases for V and 0 bases for J; bases not matched to a gene: 8. This CDR3 is 16 amino acids long. The CDR3 sequence is CASSTLAGVSTDTQYF. The CDR3 DNA is TGTGCCAGCAGTACTTTAGCGGGCGTCAGCACAGATACGCAGTATTTT.

The count of this clone is one. The CDR3 nucleotides are TGTGCCTGTCAATGGCAGGGCGCGCGAGAGACCCAGTACTTC. This codes for CACQWQGARETQYF. The chain employs TRBV30 and TRBJ2-5, with a weak D call TRBD1 (5 bases). V dropped 6 bases and J dropped 4 bases, with 18 bases sitting between them. The CDR3 contains 14 residues. The germline V gene encodes CDR1 GTSNPN and CDR2 SVGIG (reference sequence).

V is TRBV27 and J is TRBJ2-5, with D perhaps TRBD2 (6 bases). The V end lost 5 bases, the J end lost 5 bases, and 12 bases lay between the germline ends. In germline, CDR1 is MNHEY, CDR2 SMNVEV (reference sequence). This CDR3 spans 13 amino acids. CDR3 in amino acids: CASSPSRGETQYF. The DNA of the CDR3 is TGTGCCAGCAGTCCTTCCCGGGGGGAGACCCAGTACTTC.

This clone was found a few times. The rearrangement links TRBV19 to TRBJ2-6; D might be TRBD1 (5 bases). This CDR3 contains 16 residues. Deletions cut 5 bases from V and 0 bases from J, with 11 bases between. CDR1 and CDR2 (germline): LNHDA, SQIVND (reference sequence). The CDR3 DNA sequence: TGTGCCAGTAGTCAGGGTCGGCTCTCTGGGGCCAACGTCCTGACTTTC. This sequence encodes CASSQGRLSGANVLTF.

This chain joins TRBV18 and TRBJ1-2; 7 bases map to TRBD1. After removal of 0 bases from V and 7 bases from J, the junction contained 2 bases not matched to a gene. The CDR3 runs to 13 residues. Germline V CDR1 and CDR2: KGHSH, LQKENI. This chain's CDR3 is CASSPPGGGGYTF. CDR3 in DNA: TGTGCCAGCTCACCACCAGGGGGCGGTGGCTACACCTTC.

This chain links TRBV28 with TRBJ1-1; D remains unclear. V was clipped by 3 bases and J by 5 bases, with 7 bases between them. Germline values: CDR1 MDHEN, CDR2 SYDVKM. The CDR3 runs to 12 residues. This chain's CDR3 is CASSFGGTEAFF. CDR3 in DNA: TGTGCCAGCAGTTTTGGAGGTACTGAAGCTTTCTTT.

The table lists this clone with a count of one. The genes are TRBV7-8 and TRBJ2-3; a weak D match, TRBD1 (5 bases). The V gene's germline CDR1 is SGHVS and CDR2 FQNEAQ. V lost 5 bases to trimming and J lost 4 bases, with 19 bases between them. CDR3 length: 16 residues. The CDR3 sequence is CASSPRAGFDPDTQYF. In DNA, the CDR3 is TGTGCCAGCAGCCCCCGAGCAGGGTTTGATCCAGATACGCAGTATTTT.

The chain recombines TRBV7-8 with TRBJ2-1, with 11 bases that match TRBD2. J was trimmed by 7 bases and V by 0 bases; bases with no gene match: 5. The germline gives CDR1 SGHVS, CDR2 FQNEAQ. The CDR3 spans 16 residues. The CDR3 nucleotides read TGTGCCAGCAGCTTAGCTTCGGCTAGCGGGAGGAATGAGCAGTTCTTC. It specifies CASSLASASGRNEQFF. Full variable domain (missing parts from reference TRBV7-8 and TRBJ2-1): GAGVSQSPRYKVAKRGQDVALRCDPISGHVSLFWYQQALGQGPEFLTYFQNEAQLDKSGLPSDRFFAERPEGSVSTLKIQRTQQEDSAVYLCASSLASASGRNEQFFGPGTRLTVL.

This chain uses TRBV20-1 with TRBJ2-1, with 9 positions matching TRBD2. Germline CDR1 and CDR2: DFQATT and SNEGSKA (reference sequence). This CDR3 region has 14 residues. J was trimmed by 4 bases and V by 3 bases; bases with no gene match: 4. CDR3 DNA: TGCAGTGCTAGTCAGACTAGCGGATACAATGAGCAGTTCTTC. Translation gives CSASQTSGYNEQFF.

V is TRBV5-8 and J is TRBJ2-3; D unresolved. V gave up 4 bases and J gave up 1 base, with 7 bases separating them. CDR1 is SGHTS, CDR2 YDEGEE, per germline. This CDR3 region has 13 residues. The CDR3 DNA is TGTGCCAGCAGCGTTCCGGGCACAGATACGCAGTATTTT. Residues: CASSVPGTDTQYF.

The chain recombines TRBV7-2 with TRBJ2-5; D possibly corresponds to TRBD2 (6 bases). Per the germline V gene, CDR1 is SGHTA and CDR2 is FQGNSA. The V and J ends lost 4 bases and 4 bases respectively, with 16 bases between them. The CDR3 is 15 amino acids. The CDR3 reads CASSSRLSGRETQYF. The CDR3 DNA reads TGTGCCAGCAGCTCCCGGTTATCCGGGAGAGAGACCCAGTACTTC.

The V and J genes are TRBV29-1 and TRBJ2-7, with unresolved D. The CDR3 covers 11 residues. V lost 5 bases, J lost 5 bases, and 10 bases lay in between. Germline V gene sequence: CDR1 SQVTM, CDR2 ANQGSEA. The DNA of the CDR3 is TGCAGCGTTCAGTCTGCGGACGAGCAGTACTTC. It encodes CSVQSADEQYF.

V is TRBV19 and J is TRBJ2-7, with 11 bases aligning to TRBD1. CDR3 length: 15 residues. V lost 1 base, J lost 4 bases, and 3 bases stayed unmatched. Germline loops: CDR1 LNHDA, CDR2 SQIVND (reference sequence). DNA of the CDR3: TGTGCCAGTAGTATAGGGGACAGGGGGTCGTACGAGCAGTACTTC. Translating it yields CASSIGDRGSYEQYF.

The chain carries TRBV7-2 and TRBJ1-1; tentatively, D is TRBD1 (6 bases). CDR1 and CDR2 from the germline V gene are SGHTA and FQGNSA. Between the trimmed V and J ends, which lost 6 bases and 3 bases, there was a span of 11 bases. The CDR3 runs to 13 residues. The CDR3: CASRLQGHTEAFF. DNA of the CDR3: TGTGCCAGCAGGTTACAGGGCCACACTGAAGCTTTCTTT.

This clone was counted once. This chain connects TRBV28 to TRBJ1-4; 7 positions match TRBD1. Germline V gene data show CDR1 as MDHEN and CDR2 as SYDVKM. The J segment lost 6 bases and the V segment lost 3 bases, leaving 10 bases of the junction unmatched. CDR3 length equals 16 residues. The CDR3 loop is CASSFRLQGSYEKLFF. CDR3 in DNA: TGTGCCAGCAGTTTCCGTTTACAGGGGAGTTATGAAAAACTGTTTTTT.

V is TRBV4-3 and J is TRBJ1-3, with D hard to call. Per germline, CDR1 LGHNA and CDR2 YSLEER. The V and J ends lost 4 bases and 7 bases respectively, with 14 bases between them. CDR3 length: 14 amino acids. CDR3: CASSLTPPGNTIYF. The CDR3 coding sequence is TGCGCCAGCAGCCTGACACCTCCGGGGAACACCATATATTTT.

The rearrangement uses TRBV2 and TRBJ2-1, with D perhaps TRBD1 (7 bases). This CDR3 is built from 14 residues. The germline V gene has CDR1 SNHLY and CDR2 FYNNEI. V shed 8 bases and J shed 2 bases, with 13 bases lying between them. The CDR3 here is CASQGGTAYNEQFF. The CDR3 DNA sequence: TGTGCCAGCCAAGGCGGGACAGCCTACAATGAGCAGTTCTTC.

The chain joins TRBV2 to TRBJ2-7, with TRBD1 as a possible D gene (6 bases). This CDR3 has 14 amino acids. V lost 3 bases and J lost 0, with 9 bases in between. Germline V gives CDR1 SNHLY, CDR2 FYNNEI. DNA of the CDR3: TGTGCCAGCAGTGACCAGGGGTTCTCCTACGAGCAGTACTTC. Translation: CASSDQGFSYEQYF.

This clone appeared a single time. The V call is TRBV19, the J call TRBJ2-3; D is possibly TRBD2 (6 bases). CDR1 is LNHDA, CDR2 SQIVND, per germline (reference sequence). V gave up 4 bases and J gave up 7 bases, with 18 bases separating them. The CDR3 is made up of 15 amino acids. CDR3 loop: CASSTFAGKLNTQYF. CDR3 DNA: TGTGCCAGTAGTACCTTTGCGGGGAAACTAAATACGCAGTATTTT.